Following are 23 T cell receptor beta chains from one sample sequenced in a study of T cells in women clearing cervical HPV infection. The data were produced by immunoSEQ multiplex PCR, yet TCRdb's version contains in-frame clones alone and is incomplete. The repertoire table contains fewer than 40,000 clones. The sequenced sample consisted of blood buffy coat. These receptor sequences come from a woman between 18 and 75 years old with a cervical HPV16 infection that either progressed to CIN3+ or cleared (not recorded which).

A word on this clone: The read halts 3 residues ahead of the CDR3 end, with the missing end drawn from the germline J gene. The chain joins TRBV7-9 to TRBJ2-3; 8 nucleotides agree with TRBD2. This CDR3 has 13 residues. CDR1 is SEHNR and CDR2 is FQNEAQ in the germline V gene (reference sequence). J was trimmed by 0 bases and V by 11 bases; bases with no gene match: 4. This CDR3 reads CAGERGSTDTQYF. Incomplete CDR3 DNA: TGTGCCGGAGAGCGGGGGAGCACAGATACG.

Comments on this clone: With the read ending 3 residues before the CDR3 end, the germline J gene is used to fill in that end. The chain has TRBV28 and TRBJ2-7; tentatively, D is TRBD1 (5 bases). Germline V gene lookup returns CDR1 MDHEN and CDR2 SYDVKM. V was shortened by 5 bases and J by 2 bases, with 16 bases between the two germline ends. This CDR3 has 15 amino acids. CDR3 DNA (partial): TGTGCCAGCAGTCCACCCATCGGACAAACCTACGAG. Protein: CASSPPIGQTYE. The entire CDR3 protein reads CASSPPIGQTYEQYF.

With respect to this clone: The CDR3 goes on 3 residues after the read ends, and that part is filled in from the germline J gene. The J gene is TRBJ1-2, the V gene TRBV19, with 9 bases that match TRBD1. The CDR3 contains 17 residues. With 6 bases clipped from V and 1 base from J, the junction kept 12 bases outside the gene matches. Looked up from germline, CDR1 is LNHDA and CDR2 is SQIVND (reference sequence). CDR3 DNA (partial): TGTGCCAGTAGCGCTGTTGGGACAGGGACCCTTAACTATGGC. Its protein product is CASSAVGTGTLNYG. From start to end, the CDR3 is CASSAVGTGTLNYGYTF.

In regard to this clone: The junction and the germline gene differ at one end; a read error may be behind it. The DNA ends 3 residues before the CDR3 does, and the rest of the CDR3 is filled in from the germline J gene. Other DNA sequences in this specimen translate into the identical CDR3. The chain carries TRBV2 and TRBJ1-6; 8 bases are shared with TRBD1. The germline V gene encodes CDR1 SNHLY and CDR2 FYNNEI. The CDR3 sequence is 16 residues long. CDR3 DNA (partial): TGTGCCAGTAGTGAAACTCTTGACAGGGGTAATTCACCC. Translation gives CASSETLDRGNSP. The complete CDR3 protein is CASSETLDRGNSPLHF.

On this clone itself: The read halts 3 residues ahead of the CDR3 end, with the missing end drawn from the germline J gene. The V gene is TRBV5-1, the J gene TRBJ1-1, with 9 bases that match TRBD1. The CDR3 loop spans 14 amino acids. In germline, CDR1 is SGHRS, CDR2 YFSETQ. After removal of 3 bases from V and 1 base from J, the junction contained 1 base not matched to a gene. The CDR3 loop reads CASSSGQGNTEAFF. CDR3 DNA (partial): TGCGCCAGCAGCTCGGGACAGGGGAACACTGAA.

With respect to this clone: The read stops 3 residues short of the end of the CDR3; the missing end is completed from the germline J gene. The chain has TRBV5-1 and TRBJ2-2, with 7 nucleotides matching TRBD1. In germline, CDR1 is SGHRS, CDR2 YFSETQ. CDR3 length: 17 residues. Trimming removed 4 bases from V and 3 bases from J; junction bases left unmatched: 12. The CDR3 region is CASSNPGDRAYTGELFF. The DNA read from the CDR3 is TGCGCCAGCAGCAACCCGGGTGACAGGGCCTACACCGGGGAG.

For this clone: Sequencing ends 3 residues short of the CDR3 end; the germline J gene provides the rest. The V gene is TRBV5-4, the J gene TRBJ1-4; D not certain. Germline V lookup: CDR1 SGHNT, CDR2 YYREEE (reference sequence). Trimming left V 4 bases short and J 3 bases short, with 13 bases between. This CDR3 is 15 amino acids long. The part of the CDR3 DNA that was read is TGTGCCAGCAGCCAACGGGGATCAGCTAATGAAAAA. Its protein product is CASSQRGSANEK. In full, the CDR3 is CASSQRGSANEKLFF.

On this clone: The CDR3 goes on 3 residues after the read ends, and that part is filled in from the germline J gene. The J gene is TRBJ1-1, the V gene TRBV10-3; D unclear. The V end was cut by 5 bases, the J end by 5 bases, with 12 bases between. The CDR3 loop spans 13 amino acids. Germline assignment: CDR1 ENHRY and CDR2 SYGVKD. Incomplete CDR3 DNA: TGTGCCATCAGTAACCAACAAGAAACTGAA. Encoded protein: CAISNQQETE. From start to end, the CDR3 is CAISNQQETEAFF.

A remark on this clone: The read gets to within 3 residues of the CDR3 end, and the germline J gene fills in the rest. The chain joins TRBV5-6 to TRBJ1-4; the D gene is possibly TRBD1 (5 bases). The germline V gene encodes CDR1 SGHDT and CDR2 YYEEEE. The CDR3 totals 14 residues. V was pared by 2 bases and J by 6 bases, with 11 bases between. CDR3 DNA (partial): TGTGCCAGCAGCTTTATCTCAGGGTATGAAAAA. Amino acids: CASSFISGYEK. The CDR3 in full is CASSFISGYEKLFF.

Remarks on this clone: Sequencing ends 3 residues short of the CDR3 end; the germline J gene provides the rest. The chain joins TRBV18 to TRBJ2-2, with D perhaps TRBD1 (5 bases). Trimming shortened V by 6 bases and J by 2 bases, and 10 bases separated the two germline ends. Germline lookup yields CDR1 KGHSH and CDR2 LQKENI. The CDR3 sequence is 14 residues long. The CDR3 region is CASSLDINTGELFF. The CDR3 DNA, read in part, is TGTGCCAGCTCCTTGGACATAAACACCGGGGAG.

About this clone: Sequencing ends 3 residues short of the CDR3 end; the germline J gene provides the rest. This chain links TRBV20-1 with TRBJ2-7; 9 positions match TRBD2. From germline, CDR1 is DFQATT and CDR2 SNEGSKA (reference sequence). The junction had 14 bases not matched to a gene; V was cut back by 6 bases and J by 2 bases. This CDR3 spans 16 amino acids. CDR3 bases read: TGCAGTGCCAGCGGCGGGGGGGGGCTTTCCCCCTACGAG. Protein sequence: CSASGGGGLSPYE. The full CDR3 protein is CSASGGGGLSPYEQYF.

The CDR3 loop reads CASSLDPGPRTDTQYF. The part of the CDR3 DNA that was read is TGTGCCAGCAGCTTGGATCCGGGTCCTCGCACAGATACG. V and J are TRBV5-4 and TRBJ2-3; D not resolved. The sequenced fragment ends 3 residues before the CDR3 boundary, so the rest is inferred from the germline J gene. V was clipped by 0 bases and J by 1 base, with 12 bases between them. The V gene's germline CDR1 is SGHNT and CDR2 YYREEE (reference sequence). The CDR3 has 16 residues.

Worth noting for this clone: The read stops 3 residues short of the end of the CDR3; the missing end is completed from the germline J gene. The chain couples TRBV19 to TRBJ1-5; D possibly corresponds to TRBD1 (5 bases). Trimming took off 7 bases at V and 4 bases at J, with 11 bases between the two ends. The germline V gene encodes CDR1 LNHDA and CDR2 SQIVND (reference sequence). This CDR3 is built from 13 residues. CDR3 in amino acids: CASNAGPNQPQHF. The part of the CDR3 DNA that was read is TGTGCCAGTAATGCAGGGCCGAATCAGCCC.

Note on this clone: The read falls 3 residues short of the CDR3 end, and the missing part is taken from the germline J gene. The chain carries TRBV5-3 and TRBJ2-3, with 9 bases matching TRBD2. TRBV5-3 qualifies as an ORF whose function is uncertain. The CDR3 sequence is 17 residues long. J gave up 2 bases and V 1 base, and 8 bases lay outside the gene matches. The CDR3 DNA, read in part, is TGTGCCAGAAGCTTGTACCCGGCTAGCGGGAACACAGATACG. Residues: CARSLYPASGNTDT. The whole CDR3 sequence is CARSLYPASGNTDTQYF.

About this clone: The read stops 3 residues short of the end of the CDR3; the missing end is completed from the germline J gene. The gene calls are TRBV5-4 and TRBJ2-2, with D possibly being TRBD1 (6 bases). The CDR3 sequence is 15 residues long. Germline CDR1 reads SGHNT; CDR2 reads YYREEE (reference sequence). V shed 1 base and J shed 1 base, with 8 bases lying between them. The covered CDR3 bases are TGTGCCAGCAGCTTGATGGACAGGAACACCGGGGAG. Amino acid sequence: CASSLMDRNTGE. The CDR3 as a whole reads CASSLMDRNTGELFF. Full variable domain (missing parts from reference TRBV5-4 and TRBJ2-2): ETGVTQSPTHLIKTRGQQVTLRCSSQSGHNTVSWYQQALGQGPQFIFQYYREEENGRGNFPPRFSGLQFPNYSSELNVNALELDDSALYLCASSLMDRNTGELFFGEGSRLTVL.

A note on this clone: The observed sequence ends 3 residues before the CDR3 terminus, with the missing tail filled in from the germline J gene. The gene calls are TRBV5-1 and TRBJ2-2, with D perhaps matching TRBD2 (6 bases). The length of the CDR3 is 16 residues. Germline CDR1 and CDR2: SGHRS and YFSETQ. V gave up 4 bases and J gave up 0 bases, with 13 bases separating them. Here the CDR3 reads CASSPGGVTNTGELFF. The DNA read from the CDR3 is TGCGCCAGCAGCCCCGGCGGGGTCACGAACACCGGGGAG.

Turning to this clone: The read comes to an end 3 residues before the CDR3 does, leaving the germline J gene to fill in the end. The J gene is TRBJ2-3, the V gene TRBV20-1, with a weak D call TRBD2 (7 bases). Germline loops: CDR1 DFQATT, CDR2 SNEGSKA (reference sequence). The CDR3 contains 16 residues. The V end lost 3 bases, the J end lost 1 base, and 17 bases lay between the germline ends. The DNA read from the CDR3 is TGCAGTGCTAGCCCGAGAGGGGGGGCCCGCACAGATACG. It specifies CSASPRGGARTDT. The entire CDR3 sequence reads CSASPRGGARTDTQYF.

Note on this clone: The read comes to an end 3 residues before the CDR3 does, leaving the germline J gene to fill in the end. The chain links TRBV19 to TRBJ1-1; D uncertain. This CDR3 region has 11 residues. Germline V gene lookup returns CDR1 LNHDA and CDR2 SQIVND (reference sequence). CDR3 bases read: TGTGCCAGTACGAAGGCTATAGGG. This sequence encodes CASTKAIG. From start to end, the CDR3 is CASTKAIGAFF. Together with reference TRBV19 and TRBJ1-1, the CDR3 gives the full variable domain: DGGITQSPKYLFRKEGQNVTLSCEQNLNHDAMYWYRQDPGQGLRLIYYSQIVNDFQKGDIAEGYSVSREKKESFPLTVTSAQKNPTAFYLCASTKAIGAFFGQGTRLTVV.

Regarding this clone: The read gets to within 3 residues of the CDR3 end, and the germline J gene fills in the rest. The rearrangement uses TRBV30 and TRBJ2-5; D is ambiguous. Trimming pared 1 base from V and 4 bases from J, leaving 10 bases between. Germline V gives CDR1 GTSNPN, CDR2 SVGIG (reference sequence). The CDR3 has 13 residues. CDR3 in amino acids: CAWSGLLGETQYF. The covered CDR3 bases are TGTGCCTGGAGTGGACTCCTGGGAGAGACC.

As concerns this clone: The read terminates 3 residues before the CDR3 end, so the remaining end is supplied by the germline J gene. V usage is TRBV7-9 and J usage is TRBJ2-5, with 11 bases identical to TRBD2. Germline loops: CDR1 SEHNR, CDR2 FQNEAQ (reference sequence). The CDR3 extends over 14 amino acids. J lost 5 bases, V lost 5 bases, and 4 bases had no gene match. The CDR3 DNA, read in part, is TGTGCCAGCAGCCTAGGACTAGCGGGTGAGACC. Encoded protein: CASSLGLAGET. The full CDR3 reads CASSLGLAGETQYF. The full variable domain, in which reference TRBV7-9 and TRBJ2-5 provide the parts outside the CDR3, is DTGVSQNPRHKITKRGQNVTFRCDPISEHNRLYWYRQTLGQGPEFLTYFQNEAQLEKSRLLSDRFSAERPKGSFSTLEIQRTEQGDSAMYLCASSLGLAGETQYFGPGTRLLVL.

In regard to this clone: The observed sequence ends 3 residues before the CDR3 terminus, with the missing tail filled in from the germline J gene. The gene calls are TRBV5-1 and TRBJ1-3; a weak D match, TRBD1 (5 bases). CDR1 and CDR2 (germline): SGHRS, YFSETQ. The germline V and J ends were trimmed by 0 bases and 0 bases, with 10 bases remaining between them. The CDR3 consists of 16 residues. CDR3 DNA (partial): TGCGCCAGCAGCTTGGCAGGGTCGAGCTCTGGAAACACC. This codes for CASSLAGSSSGNT. The whole CDR3 reads CASSLAGSSSGNTIYF.

A note on this clone: The DNA ends 3 residues before the CDR3 does, and the rest of the CDR3 is filled in from the germline J gene. The chain uses TRBV29-1 and TRBJ1-1, with a possible D match to TRBD1 (5 bases). The V gene lost 7 bases and the J gene lost 4 bases, with 22 bases spanning the gap. CDR1 and CDR2 (germline): SQVTM, ANQGSEA. The CDR3 length is 15 residues. The CDR3: CSATPYGGLGTEAFF. The part of the CDR3 DNA that was read is TGCAGCGCCACCCCGTACGGGGGTTTGGGCACTGAA.

Of note for this clone: The CDR3 is cut off 3 residues early in the read; its end comes from the germline J gene. The chain combines TRBV20-1 with TRBJ1-4; D ambiguous. The CDR3 totals 14 residues. Germline V gives CDR1 DFQATT, CDR2 SNEGSKA (reference sequence). V was shortened by 0 bases and J by 5 bases, with 10 bases between the two germline ends. CDR3 bases read: TGCAGTGCTAGAGATAACCGAGGGAATGAAAAA. Its protein product is CSARDNRGNEK. In full, the CDR3 reads CSARDNRGNEKLFF.